This T cell receptor (beta chain) was sequenced for a study of low-dose radiotherapy and immunotherapy resistance in tumors. This clonotype was recorded at least ten times. The time point here: before trial treatment. Administered to the donors were nivolumab, ipilimumab, aspirin, low-dose cyclophosphamide and low-dose radiotherapy. Looked up from germline, CDR1 is DFQATT and CDR2 is SNEGSKA (reference sequence). This CDR3 has 14 amino acids. With 5 bases removed from V and 4 bases from J, the gap between germline ends came to 18 bases. Alpha and beta chains were covered, as first-strand cDNA relied on TRAV- and TRBV-specific primers. Amplification of TCRs used a constant-region primer and V-primer adapter for 15 to 25 PCR cycles. TCRdb fed the reads into MiXCR, producing one record per CDR3 protein. The table records roughly 76,000 distinct CDR3 sequences, around 18% of them present only once.

J is TRBJ2-7 and V is TRBV20-1; a weak D match, TRBD2 (7 bases). The sequenced sample was PBMCs, obtained before treatment. The receptor comes from a male donor with prostate cancer. The DNA for the CDR3 is TGCAGTGCTTGGGAGGGGGGGGGTGGGTACGAGCAGTACTTC. Amino acids: CSAWEGGGGYEQYF.